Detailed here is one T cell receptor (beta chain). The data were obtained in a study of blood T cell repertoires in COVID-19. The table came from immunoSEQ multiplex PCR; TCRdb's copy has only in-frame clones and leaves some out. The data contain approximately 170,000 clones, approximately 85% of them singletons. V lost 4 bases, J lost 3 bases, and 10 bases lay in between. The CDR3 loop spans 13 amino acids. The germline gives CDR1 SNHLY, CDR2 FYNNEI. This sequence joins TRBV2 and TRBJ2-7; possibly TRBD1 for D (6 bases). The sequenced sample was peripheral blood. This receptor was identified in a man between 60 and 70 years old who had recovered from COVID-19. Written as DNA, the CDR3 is TGTGCCAGCAGTGCGACAGGTCACTACGAGCAGTACTTC. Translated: CASSATGHYEQYF.